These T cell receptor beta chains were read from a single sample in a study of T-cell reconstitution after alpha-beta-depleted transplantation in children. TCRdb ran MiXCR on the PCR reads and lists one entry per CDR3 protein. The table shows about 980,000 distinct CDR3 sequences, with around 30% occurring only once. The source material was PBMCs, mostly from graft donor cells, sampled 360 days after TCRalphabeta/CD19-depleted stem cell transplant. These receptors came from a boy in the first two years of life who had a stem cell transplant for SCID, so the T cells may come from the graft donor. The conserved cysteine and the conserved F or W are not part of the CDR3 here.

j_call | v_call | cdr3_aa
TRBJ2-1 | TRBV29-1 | SAVAGLAGAGYNEQF
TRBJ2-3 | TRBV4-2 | ASSQDFPDTQY
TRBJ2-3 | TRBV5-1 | ASSLFTLAVSTDTQY
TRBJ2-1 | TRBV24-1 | ATSAITGVNPLYNEQF
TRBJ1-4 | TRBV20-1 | SARDGPGGEKLF
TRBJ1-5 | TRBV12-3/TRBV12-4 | ASSRWTNQPQH
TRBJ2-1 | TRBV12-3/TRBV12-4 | ASSVGQTLTYNEQF
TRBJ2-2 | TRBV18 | ASSPYREYTGELF
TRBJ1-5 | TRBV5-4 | ASSLGSAGSNQPQH
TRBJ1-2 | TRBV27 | ASSLSSNSYGYT
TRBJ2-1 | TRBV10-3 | AISAGVGYNEQF
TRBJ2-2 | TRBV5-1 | ASSLGSGNAGELF
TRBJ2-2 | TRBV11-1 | ASSKDGLGELF
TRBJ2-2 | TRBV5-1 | ASSFSTEAGELF
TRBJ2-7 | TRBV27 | ASSLIAGTYEQY
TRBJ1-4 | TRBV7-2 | ASSLGPTNEKLF
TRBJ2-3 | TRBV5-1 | ASSPGVSGGADTQY
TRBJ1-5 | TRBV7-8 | ASSLSPRGPGDQPQH
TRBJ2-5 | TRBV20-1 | SADGGGGQETQY
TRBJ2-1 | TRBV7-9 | ASNRLAGRNEQF
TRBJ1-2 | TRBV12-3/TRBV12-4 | ASSPTGRHGYT
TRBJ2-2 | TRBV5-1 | ASTPYRGEAGELF
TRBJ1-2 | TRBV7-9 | ASSLVNEGFGYT
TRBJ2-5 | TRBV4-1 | ASSPRAEETQY
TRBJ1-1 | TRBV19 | ASTLRDRGWTEAF
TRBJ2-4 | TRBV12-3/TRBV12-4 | ASSLRVAKNIQY
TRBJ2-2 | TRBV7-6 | ASLPRTNTGELF
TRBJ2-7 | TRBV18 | ASSRQWNNYEQY
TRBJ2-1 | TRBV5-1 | ASSGTDRQYNEQF
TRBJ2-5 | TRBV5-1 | ASSFPPQGETQY
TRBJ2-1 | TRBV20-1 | SPLGAGGSEQF
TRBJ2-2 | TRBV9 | ASSPTVPTYTGELF
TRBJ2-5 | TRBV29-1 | SVGGLRGETQY
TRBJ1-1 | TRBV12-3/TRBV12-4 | ASSYGGREAF
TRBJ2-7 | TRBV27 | ASSLSGGQSYEQY
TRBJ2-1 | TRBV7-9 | ASSPWGQGPYNEQF
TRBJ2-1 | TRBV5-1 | ASSLDGQPPYNEQF
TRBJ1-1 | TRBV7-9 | ASSHGQLGTEAF
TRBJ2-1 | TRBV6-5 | ASTTGGRQF
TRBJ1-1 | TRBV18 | ASSPIDSGGTEAF
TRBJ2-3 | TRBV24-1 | ATSDLGRRKGTDTQY
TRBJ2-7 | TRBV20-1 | SASAGTGRYEQY
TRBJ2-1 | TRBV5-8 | ASIRHTTGQF
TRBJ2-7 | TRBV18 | ASSPPTVSSYEQY
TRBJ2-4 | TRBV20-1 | SGNRGNAKNIQY
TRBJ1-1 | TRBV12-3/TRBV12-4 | ASSTQGRAF
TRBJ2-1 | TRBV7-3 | ASSLATGNEQF
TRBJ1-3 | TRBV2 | ASSQRVSGNTIY
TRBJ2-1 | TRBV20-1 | SAPSRGWGSYNEQF
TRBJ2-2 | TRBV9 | ASRAWVNTGELF
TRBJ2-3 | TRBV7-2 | ASSPSPGSQY
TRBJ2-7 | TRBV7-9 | ASSPHADYEQY
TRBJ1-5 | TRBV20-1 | SARGGAGSNQPQH
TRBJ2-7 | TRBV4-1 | ASSQDEHDGSYEQY
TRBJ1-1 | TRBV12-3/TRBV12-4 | ASRKGAGTEAF
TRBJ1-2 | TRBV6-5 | ATTRGGGYT
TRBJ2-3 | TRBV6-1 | ASSDSGGVTDTQY
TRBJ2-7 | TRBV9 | ASSADRGRYEQY
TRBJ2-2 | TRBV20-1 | SARAQGRTGELF